The 20 T cell receptor beta chains listed next were all sequenced from one sample in a study of human thymus T cells. Libraries were prepared by immunoSEQ multiplex PCR; TCRdb keeps only in-frame clonotypes and omits some of them. The sample consists of tens of thousands of clones, 94% of them appearing once. The sequenced sample consisted of blood. The receptors here all came from a boy younger than two with a congenital heart defect but otherwise immunologically healthy.

The chain uses TRBV14 and TRBJ1-2; no clear D. CDR1 and CDR2 from the germline V gene are SGHDN and FVKESK. This CDR3 is built from 13 residues. V was trimmed by 2 bases and J by 6 bases, leaving 10 bases between them. CDR3 DNA sequence: TGTGCCAGCAGCCAATTCAGGAGGGATGGCTACACCTTC. Translating it yields CASSQFRRDGYTF.

The rearrangement joins TRBV6-1 to TRBJ2-7, with 11 positions matching TRBD2. The CDR3 is 17 amino acids. J was trimmed by 0 bases and V by 3 bases; bases with no gene match: 7. Germline values: CDR1 MNHNS, CDR2 SASEGT. CDR3 coding DNA: TGTGCCAGCAGTGAGTCGAGACTAGCGGGGCCCTCCTACGAGCAGTACTTC. As protein: CASSESRLAGPSYEQYF.

The V call is TRBV5-1, the J call TRBJ2-1, with 9 bases aligning to TRBD2. The CDR3 sequence is 16 residues long. V lost 2 bases to trimming and J lost 6 bases; unmatched junction nucleotides: 9. Germline V gene data show CDR1 as SGHRS and CDR2 as YFSETQ. Here the CDR3 reads CASSLPRGGRSNEQFF. In nucleotides, the CDR3 is TGCGCCAGCAGCTTACCGCGGGGGGGCCGGAGCAATGAGCAGTTCTTC.

The V call is TRBV4-3, the J call TRBJ2-3; 8 bases align to TRBD2. Germline loops: CDR1 LGHNA, CDR2 YSLEER. Trimming took 3 bases from V and 1 from J; bases not matched to a gene: 0. The CDR3 loop spans 14 amino acids. The CDR3 DNA is TGCGCCAGCAGCCAGCGGGGGGGCACAGATACGCAGTATTTT. This sequence encodes CASSQRGGTDTQYF.

V is TRBV10-3 and J is TRBJ2-3, with 8 bases lining up with TRBD1. Germline CDR1 and CDR2: ENHRY and SYGVKD. The CDR3 runs 14 residues. The V and J ends lost 3 bases and 3 bases, in that order; junction bases with no gene match: 2. The CDR3 nucleotides are TGTGCCATCAGTGACAGGGGGCGTACAGATACGCAGTATTTT. This translates into CAISDRGRTDTQYF.

The chain couples TRBV7-9 to TRBJ1-1; no firm D call. This CDR3 has 12 residues. Germline CDR1 and CDR2: SEHNR and FQNEAQ (reference sequence). V was pared by 0 bases and J by 8 bases, with 7 bases between. DNA for the CDR3: TGTGCCAGCAGCTTAGCGGCAGGCGAAGCTTTCTTT. Residues: CASSLAAGEAFF.

In DNA, the CDR3 is TGCGCCAGCAGCCAAGGTCTAGGTGATAGCACAGATACGCAGTATTTT. It specifies CASSQGLGDSTDTQYF. The chain combines TRBV4-3 with TRBJ2-3, with D unclear. Looked up from germline, CDR1 is LGHNA and CDR2 is YSLEER. Trimming left V 1 base short and J 0 bases short, with 11 bases between. The CDR3 covers 16 residues.

The chain employs TRBV11-2 and TRBJ1-2, with TRBD1 as a possible D gene (6 bases). Germline CDR1 SGHAT, CDR2 FQNNGV. The CDR3 totals 14 residues. V dropped 5 bases and J dropped 0 bases, with 10 bases sitting between them. The CDR3 here is CASSPDRTNYGYTF. The DNA for the CDR3 is TGTGCCAGCAGCCCGGACAGAACTAACTATGGCTACACCTTC.

V and J are TRBV18 and TRBJ2-5, with D possibly being TRBD1 or TRBD2 (5 bases each). The V gene's germline CDR1 is KGHSH and CDR2 LQKENI. This CDR3 spans 14 amino acids. V was clipped by 4 bases and J by 3 bases, with 12 bases between them. In DNA form, the CDR3 reads TGTGCCAGCTCACACGGGACCGGCGAAGAGACCCAGTACTTC. Translating gives CASSHGTGEETQYF.

The rearrangement links TRBV30 to TRBJ2-5; 11 bases agree with TRBD2. J was trimmed by 5 bases and V by 3 bases; bases with no gene match: 5. CDR1 GTSNPN and CDR2 SVGIG come from the germline V gene (reference sequence). The CDR3 has 14 residues. CDR3 protein: CAWRIAGGRETQYF. CDR3 sequence (DNA): TGTGCCTGGAGAATAGCGGGGGGGAGGGAGACCCAGTACTTC.

V and J are TRBV4-2 and TRBJ2-5; unclear D gene. CDR3 size: 14 residues. The V gene's germline CDR1 is LGHNA and CDR2 YNFKEQ. V was trimmed by 1 base and J by 1 base, leaving 7 bases between them. The CDR3 sequence is CASSQASLQETQYF. The CDR3 DNA is TGTGCCAGCAGCCAAGCCAGCCTCCAAGAGACCCAGTACTTC.

The genes are TRBV7-9 and TRBJ1-1, with 8 bases lining up with TRBD1. CDR1 is SEHNR and CDR2 is FQNEAQ in the germline V gene (reference sequence). The ends lost 5 bases at V and 4 bases at J; junction bases unmatched: 6. The CDR3 consists of 14 residues. The CDR3, as DNA: TGTGCCAGCAGCACATGGACAGGGACCACTGAAGCTTTCTTT. This encodes CASSTWTGTTEAFF.

V gene TRBV29-1 combines with J gene TRBJ2-7; D possibly uses TRBD1 or TRBD2 (6 bases each). The CDR3 is made up of 13 amino acids. Germline V gene lookup returns CDR1 SQVTM and CDR2 ANQGSEA. Between the trimmed V and J ends, which lost 7 bases and 6 bases, there was a span of 19 bases. CDR3 in DNA: TGCAGCGCCTTACCGGGGGCTAAGGGCGAGCAGTACTTC. Its translation is CSALPGAKGEQYF.

The V call is TRBV11-2, the J call TRBJ2-4; 11 bases fit TRBD2. Germline V gives CDR1 SGHAT, CDR2 FQNNGV. The J segment lost 1 base and the V segment lost 1 base, leaving 0 bases of the junction unmatched. There are 16 residues in the CDR3. CDR3 loop: CASSLASGGAKNIQYF. CDR3 coding DNA: TGTGCCAGCAGCTTAGCTAGCGGGGGGGCCAAAAACATTCAGTACTTC.

This chain uses TRBV5-6 with TRBJ1-1; D is undetermined. Deletions cut 0 bases from V and 0 bases from J, with 3 bases between. The length of the CDR3 is 13 residues. Germline V lookup: CDR1 SGHDT, CDR2 YYEEEE. CDR3 loop: CASSLVMNTEAFF. CDR3 nucleotide sequence: TGTGCCAGCAGCTTGGTCATGAACACTGAAGCTTTCTTT.

The V gene is TRBV7-2, the J gene TRBJ1-1; D is unresolved. The germline V and J ends were trimmed by 1 base and 0 bases, with 6 bases remaining between them. Germline assignment: CDR1 SGHTA and CDR2 FQGNSA. The CDR3 spans 14 residues. CDR3 in amino acids: CASSLGGVNTEAFF. In nucleotides, the CDR3 is TGTGCCAGCAGCTTAGGAGGCGTGAACACTGAAGCTTTCTTT.

The chain is built from TRBV28 and TRBJ1-2; 7 nucleotides align to TRBD1. The germline V gene has CDR1 MDHEN and CDR2 SYDVKM. The CDR3 runs to 13 residues. The V and J ends lost 5 bases and 3 bases, in that order; junction bases with no gene match: 3. Here the CDR3 reads CASSPDRDYGYTF. The CDR3 DNA follows: TGTGCCAGCAGTCCCGACAGGGACTATGGCTACACCTTC.

The chain links TRBV12-5 to TRBJ1-2; 8 bases are shared with TRBD1. CDR3 size: 13 residues. Trimming cost V 7 bases and J 6 bases; bases outside gene matches: 7. The germline gives CDR1 LGHNT, CDR2 FRNRAP. The CDR3 DNA is TGTGCTAGTGTAGTTCAGGGGGCGCATGGCTACACCTTC. Translating it yields CASVVQGAHGYTF.

CDR3 coding DNA: TGTGCCAGCAGTTTATCGAGAGGGAACGAGCAGTACTTC. It encodes CASSLSRGNEQYF. The rearrangement uses TRBV27 and TRBJ2-7; D is perhaps TRBD2 (5 bases). Trimming removed 0 bases from V and 5 bases from J, with 8 bases in between. The CDR3 is 13 residues long. Germline CDR1 and CDR2: MNHEY and SMNVEV (reference sequence).

The gene calls are TRBV27 and TRBJ2-4, with 11 bases fitting TRBD1. This CDR3 contains 15 residues. The ends lost 5 bases at V and 7 bases at J; junction bases unmatched: 7. Germline values: CDR1 MNHEY, CDR2 SMNVEV (reference sequence). This CDR3 reads CASSLLWTGGNIQYF. The CDR3, as DNA: TGTGCCAGCAGTCTCCTTTGGACAGGGGGCAACATTCAGTACTTC.